This T cell receptor beta chain was identified in a study of post-analysis software for immune sequencing data. Study-wide results and limits: The five TRBV segments detected at higher frequency in patients than in controls included TRBV5-6, TRBV5-1 and TRBV20-1.

The V end was cut by 1 base, the J end by 1 base, with 10 bases between. Looked up from germline, CDR1 is MGHRA and CDR2 is YSYEKL. There are 15 residues in the CDR3. Concerning this clonotype itself: Its antigen remains unidentified.

Built from TCR beta cDNA, the libraries had unique molecular identifiers in them. TCRdb reprocessed the PCR reads with MiXCR, giving one entry per CDR3 protein. The top ten hold around 4.5% of the sample, which has about 810,000 distinct CDR3 sequences, about 53% seen once. The TCR sequence derives from a girl aged 10-17 years with multiple sclerosis. Sequencing input: blood. The chain joins TRBV4-1 to TRBJ2-5, with unresolved D. The DNA of the CDR3 is TGCGCCAGCAGCCAAGTTAGTGCGGCCCAAGAGACCCAGTACTTC. This encodes CASSQVSAAQETQYF.